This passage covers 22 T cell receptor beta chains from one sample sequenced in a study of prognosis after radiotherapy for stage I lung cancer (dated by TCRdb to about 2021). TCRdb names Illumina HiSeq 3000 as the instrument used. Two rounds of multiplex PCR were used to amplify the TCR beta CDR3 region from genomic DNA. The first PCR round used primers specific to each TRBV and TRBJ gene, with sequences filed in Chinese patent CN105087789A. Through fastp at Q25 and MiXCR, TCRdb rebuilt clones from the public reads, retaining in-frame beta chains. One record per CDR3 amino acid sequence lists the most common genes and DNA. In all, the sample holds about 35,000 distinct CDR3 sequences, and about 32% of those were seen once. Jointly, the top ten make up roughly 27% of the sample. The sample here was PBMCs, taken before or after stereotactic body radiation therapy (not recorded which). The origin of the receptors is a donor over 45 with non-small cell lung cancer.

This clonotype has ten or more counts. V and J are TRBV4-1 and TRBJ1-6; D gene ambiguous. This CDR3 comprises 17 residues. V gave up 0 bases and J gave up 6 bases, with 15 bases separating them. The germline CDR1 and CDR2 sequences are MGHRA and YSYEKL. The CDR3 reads CASSQEGMGIGNSPLHF. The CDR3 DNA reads TGCGCCAGCAGCCAAGAGGGGATGGGGATTGGTAATTCACCCCTCCACTTT.

CDR3 DNA sequence: TGCAGTGCTAGAGAGGGGAGCGGTCGCACGCCGCGGTATTTT. Residues: CSAREGSGRTPRYF. The chain carries TRBV20-1 and TRBJ2-3; TRBD2 is a possible D gene (5 bases). Germline V gene lookup returns CDR1 DFQATT and CDR2 SNEGSKA (reference sequence). The germline V and J ends were trimmed by 0 bases and 14 bases, with 21 bases remaining between them. CDR3 length: 14 residues.

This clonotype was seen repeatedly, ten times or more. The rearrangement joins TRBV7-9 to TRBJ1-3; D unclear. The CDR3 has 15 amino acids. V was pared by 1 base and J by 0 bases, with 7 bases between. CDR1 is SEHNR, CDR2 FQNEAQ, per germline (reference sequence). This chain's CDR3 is CASSLGTSSGNTIYF. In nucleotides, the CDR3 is TGTGCCAGCAGCTTAGGAACCAGCTCTGGAAACACCATATATTTT.

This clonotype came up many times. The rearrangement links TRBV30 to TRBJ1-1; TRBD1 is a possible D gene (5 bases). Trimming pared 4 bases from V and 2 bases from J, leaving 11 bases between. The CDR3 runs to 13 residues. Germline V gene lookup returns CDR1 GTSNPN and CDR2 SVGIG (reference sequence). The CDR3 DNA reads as TGTGCCTGGAAGGCGACAGTTAACACTGAAGCTTTCTTT. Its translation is CAWKATVNTEAFF.

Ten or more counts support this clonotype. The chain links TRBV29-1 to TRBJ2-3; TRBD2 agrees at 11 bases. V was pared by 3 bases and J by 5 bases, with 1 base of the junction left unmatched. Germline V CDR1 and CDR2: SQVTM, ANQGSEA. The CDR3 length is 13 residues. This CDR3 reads CSVETSGVDTQYF. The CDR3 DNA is TGCAGCGTTGAGACTAGCGGGGTAGATACGCAGTATTTT.

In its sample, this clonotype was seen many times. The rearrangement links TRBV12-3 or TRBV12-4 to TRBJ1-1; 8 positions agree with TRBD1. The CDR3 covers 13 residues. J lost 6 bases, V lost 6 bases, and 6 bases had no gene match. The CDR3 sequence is CASRGGQASEAFF. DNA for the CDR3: TGTGCCAGCAGGGGGGGACAGGCTTCTGAAGCTTTCTTT.

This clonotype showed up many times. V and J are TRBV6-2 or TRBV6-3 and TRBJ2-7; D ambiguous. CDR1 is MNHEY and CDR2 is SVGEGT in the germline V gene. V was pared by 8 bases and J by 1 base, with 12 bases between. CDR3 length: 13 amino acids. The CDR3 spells CASGMALSYEQYF. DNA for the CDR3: TGTGCCAGCGGGATGGCGCTGTCCTACGAGCAGTACTTC.

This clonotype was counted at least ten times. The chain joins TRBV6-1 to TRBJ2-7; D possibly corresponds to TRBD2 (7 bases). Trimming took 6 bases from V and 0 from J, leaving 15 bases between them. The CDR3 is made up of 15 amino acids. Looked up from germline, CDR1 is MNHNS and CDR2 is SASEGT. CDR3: CASSRDRTSSYEQYF. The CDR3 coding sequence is TGTGCCAGCAGCCGCGACAGGACTAGCTCCTACGAGCAGTACTTC.

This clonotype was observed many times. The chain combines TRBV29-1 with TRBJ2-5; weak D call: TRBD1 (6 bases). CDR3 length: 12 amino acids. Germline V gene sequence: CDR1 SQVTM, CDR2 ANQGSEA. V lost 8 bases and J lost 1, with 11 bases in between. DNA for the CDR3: TGCAGCCTTAGGACAGTCCAAGAGACCCAGTACTTC. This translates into CSLRTVQETQYF. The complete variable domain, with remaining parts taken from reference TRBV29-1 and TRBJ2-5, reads SAVISQKPSRDICQRGTSLTIQCQVDSQVTMMFWYRQQPGQSLTLIATANQGSEATYESGFVIDKFPISRPNLTFSTLTVSNMSPEDSSIYLCSLRTVQETQYFGPGTRLLVL.

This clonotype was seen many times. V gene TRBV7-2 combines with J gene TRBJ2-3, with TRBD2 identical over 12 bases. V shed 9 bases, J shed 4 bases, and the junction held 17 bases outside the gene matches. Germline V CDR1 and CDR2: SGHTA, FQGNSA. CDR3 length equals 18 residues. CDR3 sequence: CASMTPGLAGDRADTQYF. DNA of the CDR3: TGTGCCAGTATGACACCGGGACTAGCGGGCGATCGGGCAGATACGCAGTATTTT.

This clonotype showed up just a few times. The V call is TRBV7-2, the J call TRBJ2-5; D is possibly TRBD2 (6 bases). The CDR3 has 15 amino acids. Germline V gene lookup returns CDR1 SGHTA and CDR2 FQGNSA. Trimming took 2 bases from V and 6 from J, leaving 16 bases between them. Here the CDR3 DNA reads TGTGCCAGCAGCTTATGGGACTCGGGGGTACAGACCCAGTACTTC. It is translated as CASSLWDSGVQTQYF.

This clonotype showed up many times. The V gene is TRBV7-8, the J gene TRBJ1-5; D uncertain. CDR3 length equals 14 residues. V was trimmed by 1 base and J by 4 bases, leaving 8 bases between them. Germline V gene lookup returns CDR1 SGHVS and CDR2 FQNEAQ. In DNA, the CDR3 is TGTGCCAGCAGCTTAGGCGGCAGAAATCAGCCCCAGCATTTT. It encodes CASSLGGRNQPQHF.

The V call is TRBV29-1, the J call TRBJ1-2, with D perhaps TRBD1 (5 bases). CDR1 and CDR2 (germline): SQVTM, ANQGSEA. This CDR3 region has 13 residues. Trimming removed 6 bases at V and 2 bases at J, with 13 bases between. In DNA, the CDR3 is TGCAGCGTCGCCTGGACACCAAACTATGGCTACACCTTC. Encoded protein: CSVAWTPNYGYTF.

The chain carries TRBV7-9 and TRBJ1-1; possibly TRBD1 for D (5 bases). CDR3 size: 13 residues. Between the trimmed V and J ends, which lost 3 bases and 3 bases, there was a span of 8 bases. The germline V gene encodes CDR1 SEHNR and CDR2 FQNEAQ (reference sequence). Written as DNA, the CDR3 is TGTGCCAGCAGCTTCGGGACTGACACTGAAGCTTTCTTT. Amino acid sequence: CASSFGTDTEAFF. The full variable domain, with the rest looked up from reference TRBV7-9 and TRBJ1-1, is DTGVSQNPRHKITKRGQNVTFRCDPISEHNRLYWYRQTLGQGPEFLTYFQNEAQLEKSRLLSDRFSAERPKGSFSTLEIQRTEQGDSAMYLCASSFGTDTEAFFGQGTRLTVV.

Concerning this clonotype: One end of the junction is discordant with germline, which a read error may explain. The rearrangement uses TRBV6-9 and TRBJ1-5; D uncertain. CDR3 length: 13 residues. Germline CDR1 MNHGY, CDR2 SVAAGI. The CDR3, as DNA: TGTGCCAGCAGTTATGTCAGGTGTCAGCTCCAGCATTTT. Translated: CASSYVRCQLQHF.

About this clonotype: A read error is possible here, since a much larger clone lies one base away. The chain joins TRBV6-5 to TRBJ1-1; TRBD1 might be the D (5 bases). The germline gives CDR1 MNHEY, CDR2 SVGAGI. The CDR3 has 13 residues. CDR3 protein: CASGYRGLSEAFF. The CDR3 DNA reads TGTGCCAGCGGTTATAGGGGTTTGAGCGAAGCTTTCTTT.

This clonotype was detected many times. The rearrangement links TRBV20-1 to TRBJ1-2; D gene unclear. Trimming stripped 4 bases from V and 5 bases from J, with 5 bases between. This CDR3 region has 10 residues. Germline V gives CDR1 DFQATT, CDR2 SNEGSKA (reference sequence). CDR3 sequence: CSANFYGYTF. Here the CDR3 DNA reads TGCAGTGCTAACTTTTATGGCTACACCTTC.

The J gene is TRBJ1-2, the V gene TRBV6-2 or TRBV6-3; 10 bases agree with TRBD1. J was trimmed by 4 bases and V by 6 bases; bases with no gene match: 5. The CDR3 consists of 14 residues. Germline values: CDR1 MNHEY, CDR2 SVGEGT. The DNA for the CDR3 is TGTGCCAGCAGGCCGGGACAGGGGACCTATGGCTACACCTTC. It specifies CASRPGQGTYGYTF.

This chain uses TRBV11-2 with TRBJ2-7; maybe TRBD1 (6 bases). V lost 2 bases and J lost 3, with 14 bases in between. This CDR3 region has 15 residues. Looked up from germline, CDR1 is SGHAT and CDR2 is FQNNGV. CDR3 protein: CASSLLPRGGYEQYF. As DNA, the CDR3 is TGTGCCAGCAGCTTATTGCCCAGGGGCGGCTACGAGCAGTACTTC. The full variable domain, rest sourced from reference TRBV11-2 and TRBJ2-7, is EAGVAQSPRYKIIEKRQSVAFWCNPISGHATLYWYQQILGQGPKLLIQFQNNGVVDDSQLPKDRFSAERLKGVDSTLKIQPAKLEDSAVYLCASSLLPRGGYEQYFGPGTRLTVT.

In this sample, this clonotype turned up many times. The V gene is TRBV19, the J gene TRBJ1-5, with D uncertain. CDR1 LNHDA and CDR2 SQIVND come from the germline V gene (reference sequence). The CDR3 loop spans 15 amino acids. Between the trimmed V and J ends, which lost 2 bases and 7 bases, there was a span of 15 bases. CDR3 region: CASSIWRERGQPQHF. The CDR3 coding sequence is TGTGCCAGTAGTATATGGAGGGAACGCGGCCAGCCCCAGCATTTT.

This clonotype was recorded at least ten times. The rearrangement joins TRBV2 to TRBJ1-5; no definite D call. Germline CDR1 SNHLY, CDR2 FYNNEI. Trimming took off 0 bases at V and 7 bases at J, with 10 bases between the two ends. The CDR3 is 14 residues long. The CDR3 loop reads CASSEASVWQPQHF. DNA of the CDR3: TGTGCCAGCAGTGAAGCGTCGGTTTGGCAGCCCCAGCATTTT.

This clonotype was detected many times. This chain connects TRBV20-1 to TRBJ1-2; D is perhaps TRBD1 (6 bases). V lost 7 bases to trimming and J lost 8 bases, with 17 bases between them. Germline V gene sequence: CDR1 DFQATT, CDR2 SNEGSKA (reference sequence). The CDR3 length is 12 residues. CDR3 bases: TGCAGTGTCCCAACAGGGCCGCGGGGCTACACCTTC. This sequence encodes CSVPTGPRGYTF.